The 26 T cell receptor beta chains given below trace back to one sample, sequenced in a study of blood T cell repertoires in COVID-19. The repertoire was sequenced with immunoSEQ multiplex PCR; TCRdb's copy has only in-frame clones and lacks some. This sample has about 300,000 clones, with around 90% found just once. Sequencing was done on a sample of peripheral blood. These receptors were obtained from a woman between 50 and 59 years old with COVID-19, enrolled during active disease.

This clone was found a few times. The CDR3 coding sequence is TGCGCCAGCAGCTTGTCGAGACAGGCGTACAATGAGCAGTTCTTC. Amino acid sequence: CASSLSRQAYNEQFF. The genes are TRBV5-1 and TRBJ2-1, with a tentative D call TRBD1 (6 bases). This CDR3 spans 15 amino acids. CDR1 SGHRS and CDR2 YFSETQ come from the germline V gene. V was pared by 1 base and J by 4 bases, with 12 bases between.

The genes are TRBV24-1 and TRBJ2-3; the D gene is possibly TRBD2 (5 bases). The V gene's germline CDR1 is KGHDR and CDR2 SFDVKD. The CDR3 extends over 16 amino acids. Trimming shortened V by 5 bases and J by 4 bases, and 18 bases separated the two germline ends. CDR3 nucleotides: TGTGCCACCAGTGCATCGCACCTTGGAGGCCCAGATACGCAGTATTTT. It encodes CATSASHLGGPDTQYF.

The rearrangement joins TRBV5-1 to TRBJ2-5; D remains unclear. V was cut by 2 bases and J by 1 base, with 6 bases left in between. The CDR3 extends over 13 amino acids. Germline-derived CDR1 and CDR2 are SGHRS and YFSETQ. The CDR3: CASSLQFQETQYF. CDR3 coding DNA: TGCGCCAGCAGCTTACAGTTCCAAGAGACCCAGTACTTC.

This rearrangement joins TRBV5-1 to TRBJ2-1, with 9 bases that match TRBD2. Germline lookup yields CDR1 SGHRS and CDR2 YFSETQ. The CDR3 is made up of 16 amino acids. V gave up 0 bases and J gave up 3 bases; unmatched junction bases: 4. CDR3 sequence: CASSLVRGRGYNEQFF. Written as DNA, the CDR3 is TGCGCCAGCAGCTTGGTTCGCGGGAGGGGCTACAATGAGCAGTTCTTC.

CDR3 amino acids: CASSANRGKGTDTQYF. In DNA, the CDR3 is TGTGCCAGCAGCGCCAACAGGGGCAAGGGCACAGATACGCAGTATTTT. The J gene is TRBJ2-3, the V gene TRBV14; 7 bases align to TRBD1. V was pared by 5 bases and J by 1 base, with 9 bases of the junction left unmatched. The CDR3 extends over 16 amino acids. Per germline, CDR1 SGHDN and CDR2 FVKESK.

The rearrangement links TRBV30 to TRBJ1-3; no clear D gene. Trimming took off 0 bases at V and 0 bases at J, with 3 bases between the two ends. CDR3 length equals 13 residues. The V gene's germline CDR1 is GTSNPN and CDR2 SVGIG (reference sequence). Here the CDR3 reads CAWSVGSGNTIYF. In DNA, the CDR3 is TGTGCCTGGAGTGTCGGCTCTGGAAACACCATATATTTT.

This rearrangement joins TRBV7-8 to TRBJ2-7; 8 positions agree with TRBD2. From germline, CDR1 is SGHVS and CDR2 FQNEAQ. This CDR3 comprises 15 residues. The J segment lost 3 bases and the V segment lost 3 bases, leaving 7 bases of the junction unmatched. The CDR3 DNA reads TGTGCCAGCAGCTTTTCGCAGGCGGGGGGCTACGAGCAGTACTTC. It codes for CASSFSQAGGYEQYF.

The V and J genes are TRBV9 and TRBJ2-7; D gene unclear. V dropped 0 bases and J dropped 7 bases, with 20 bases sitting between them. This CDR3 is built from 16 residues. Germline CDR1 SGDLS, CDR2 YYNGEE. This chain's CDR3 is CASSVEAARAFQEQYF. As DNA, the CDR3 is TGTGCCAGCAGCGTAGAGGCGGCGAGAGCTTTTCAAGAGCAGTACTTC.

This clone was detected only once. This CDR3 reads CASSSSRYDRGDEQFF. CDR3 coding DNA: TGTGCCAGCAGCTCCTCAAGATATGACAGGGGCGATGAGCAGTTCTTC. This sequence joins TRBV7-9 and TRBJ2-1, with 8 positions matching TRBD1. CDR1 and CDR2 (germline): SEHNR, FQNEAQ (reference sequence). The CDR3 runs 16 residues. J gave up 8 bases and V 4 bases, and 13 bases lay outside the gene matches.

This clone was seen only a few times. This chain links TRBV7-2 with TRBJ2-2, with a tentative D call TRBD1 (6 bases). There are 14 residues in the CDR3. V shed 5 bases and J shed 1 base, with 8 bases lying between them. Germline V lookup: CDR1 SGHTA, CDR2 FQGNSA. Here the CDR3 reads CASSGQRNTGELFF. The CDR3 nucleotides are TGTGCCAGCAGCGGACAGCGGAACACCGGGGAGCTGTTTTTT.

The rearrangement uses TRBV6-6 and TRBJ1-2; 9 bases fit TRBD1. With V trimmed by 5 bases and J by 4 bases, 8 bases remained unmatched. This CDR3 comprises 15 residues. Germline V CDR1 and CDR2: MNHNY, SVGAGI (reference sequence). CDR3 amino acids: CASSISGTGFYGYTF. The CDR3 DNA is TGTGCCAGCAGTATCTCCGGGACAGGGTTCTATGGCTACACCTTC.

A single count supports this clone. This rearrangement joins TRBV18 to TRBJ1-5, with D possibly matching TRBD1 (6 bases). With 1 base removed from V and 2 bases from J, the gap between germline ends came to 15 bases. This CDR3 has 17 amino acids. The germline V gene encodes CDR1 KGHSH and CDR2 LQKENI. Written as DNA, the CDR3 is TGTGCCAGCTCACCACTACAGGGACCCGGGGGCAATCAGCCCCAGCATTTT. It encodes CASSPLQGPGGNQPQHF. The full variable domain, its missing parts supplied by reference TRBV18 and TRBJ1-5, is NAGVMQNPRHLVRRRGQEARLRCSPMKGHSHVYWYRQLPEEGLKFMVYLQKENIIDESGMPKERFSAEFPKEGPSILRIQQVVRGDSAAYFCASSPLQGPGGNQPQHFGDGTRLSIL.

V is TRBV19 and J is TRBJ1-5; 9 nucleotides agree with TRBD1. The V gene's germline CDR1 is LNHDA and CDR2 SQIVND (reference sequence). J was trimmed by 6 bases and V by 3 bases; bases with no gene match: 9. The CDR3 covers 16 residues. The CDR3 region is CASSIPGTGLTQPQHF. Written as DNA, the CDR3 is TGTGCCAGTAGTATCCCCGGGACAGGGTTAACTCAGCCCCAGCATTTT.

CDR3 sequence (DNA): TGCAGGACGGGAGGGCACGGAGCTTTCTTT. Its translation is CRTGGHGAFF. V is TRBV20-1 and J is TRBJ1-1; D is undetermined. The length of the CDR3 is 10 residues. Germline-derived CDR1 and CDR2 are DFQATT and SNEGSKA (reference sequence).

This sequence joins TRBV12-1 and TRBJ2-7; no check of the table's D call, TRBD2, against the DNA was made. TRBV12-1 has pseudogene status. The CDR3 length is 20 residues. For the CDR3, the DNA is TGTGCCAGCAGCCGGGGGGCTGCTAGCGGGAGCCGTCAAAGCTCCTACGAGCAGTACTTC. Translation: CASSRGAASGSRQSSYEQYF.

V and J are TRBV9 and TRBJ2-2, with 11 bases that match TRBD2. V dropped 2 bases and J dropped 7; count of bases not matched to a gene: 4. The CDR3 covers 15 residues. CDR1 SGDLS and CDR2 YYNGEE come from the germline V gene. CDR3 nucleotides: TGTGCCAGCAGCGTCACTAGCGGGGGAGTCGGGGAGCTGTTTTTT. Its protein is CASSVTSGGVGELFF.

The chain joins TRBV6-6 to TRBJ1-5; no firm D call. Germline V lookup: CDR1 MNHNY, CDR2 SVGAGI (reference sequence). Trimming removed 6 bases at V and 3 bases at J, with 6 bases between. The CDR3 sequence is 12 residues long. The CDR3 DNA reads as TGTGCCAGCAGACAGTCCAATCAGCCCCAGCATTTT. Protein: CASRQSNQPQHF.

This sequence joins TRBV6-2 or TRBV6-3 and TRBJ2-6; D is undetermined. The germline V and J ends were trimmed by 5 bases and 0 bases, with 5 bases remaining between them. The CDR3 has 14 amino acids. CDR1 and CDR2 from the germline V gene are MNHEY and SVGEGT. CDR3 in amino acids: CASSRHSGANVLTF. DNA for the CDR3: TGTGCCAGCAGTCGACACTCTGGGGCCAACGTCCTGACTTTC.

The V call is TRBV6-5, the J call TRBJ2-6; perhaps TRBD2 as D (5 bases). The CDR3 is 15 residues long. Trimming shortened V by 5 bases and J by 0 bases, and 8 bases separated the two germline ends. Germline V lookup: CDR1 MNHEY, CDR2 SVGAGI. The CDR3 coding sequence is TGTGCCAGCAGTCCCCGGGACTCTGGGGCCAACGTCCTGACTTTC. Translated, it gives CASSPRDSGANVLTF.

This rearrangement joins TRBV5-1 to TRBJ2-2; no clear D. The V end was cut by 2 bases, the J end by 6 bases, with 5 bases between. From germline, CDR1 is SGHRS and CDR2 YFSETQ. The CDR3 length is 12 residues. The DNA of the CDR3 is TGCGCCAGCAGCTTTTCTTCCGGGGAGCTGTTTTTT. It specifies CASSFSSGELFF.

This chain uses TRBV6-2 or TRBV6-3 with TRBJ2-7, with 11 nucleotides matching TRBD2. J was trimmed by 2 bases and V by 2 bases; bases with no gene match: 5. CDR1 and CDR2 (germline): MNHEY, SVGEGT. CDR3 length equals 16 residues. The CDR3, as DNA: TGTGCCAGCAGTTACAGACTAGCGGGATCAACCTACGAGCAGTACTTC. Protein: CASSYRLAGSTYEQYF.

The gene calls are TRBV4-1 and TRBJ2-1, with TRBD2 identical over 10 bases. This CDR3 is 17 amino acids long. V was pared by 0 bases and J by 2 bases, with 4 bases of the junction left unmatched. Germline V lookup: CDR1 MGHRA, CDR2 YSYEKL. This chain's CDR3 is CASSQDLAGATYNEQFF. The CDR3, as DNA: TGCGCCAGCAGCCAAGATCTAGCGGGAGCTACCTACAATGAGCAGTTCTTC.

The chain couples TRBV30 to TRBJ2-1, with TRBD2 matching over 7 bases. The germline gives CDR1 GTSNPN, CDR2 SVGIG (reference sequence). V lost 3 bases and J lost 4; bases outside the gene matches: 15. The CDR3 sequence is 17 residues long. CDR3 sequence reads: CAWSVDRDYSGYNEQFF. The CDR3 region has the DNA TGTGCCTGGAGCGTTGATCGGGACTACAGCGGTTACAATGAGCAGTTCTTC.

J is TRBJ1-1 and V is TRBV19, with D possibly matching TRBD1 (5 bases). The CDR3 is 14 residues long. With 8 bases removed from V and 3 bases from J, the gap between germline ends came to 16 bases. Germline CDR1 and CDR2: LNHDA and SQIVND (reference sequence). CDR3 residues: CASSAGTLDTEAFF. The CDR3 bases are TGTGCCAGTTCTGCGGGGACTTTGGACACTGAAGCTTTCTTT.

The chain couples TRBV19 to TRBJ2-2; TRBD2 aligns across 8 bases. V lost 3 bases to trimming and J lost 5 bases; unmatched junction nucleotides: 11. Looked up from germline, CDR1 is LNHDA and CDR2 is SQIVND (reference sequence). The CDR3 is made up of 17 amino acids. CDR3: CASSIGSSGMRTGELFF. The CDR3 nucleotides are TGTGCCAGTAGTATCGGAAGTAGCGGGATGCGAACCGGGGAGCTGTTTTTT.

This chain links TRBV19 with TRBJ2-1, with a weak D call TRBD2 (5 bases). Germline assignment: CDR1 LNHDA and CDR2 SQIVND (reference sequence). Between the trimmed V and J ends, which lost 3 bases and 8 bases, there was a span of 11 bases. This CDR3 has 13 amino acids. CDR3 protein: CASSISVPHEQFF. CDR3 bases: TGTGCCAGTAGTATTAGCGTCCCGCATGAGCAGTTCTTC.